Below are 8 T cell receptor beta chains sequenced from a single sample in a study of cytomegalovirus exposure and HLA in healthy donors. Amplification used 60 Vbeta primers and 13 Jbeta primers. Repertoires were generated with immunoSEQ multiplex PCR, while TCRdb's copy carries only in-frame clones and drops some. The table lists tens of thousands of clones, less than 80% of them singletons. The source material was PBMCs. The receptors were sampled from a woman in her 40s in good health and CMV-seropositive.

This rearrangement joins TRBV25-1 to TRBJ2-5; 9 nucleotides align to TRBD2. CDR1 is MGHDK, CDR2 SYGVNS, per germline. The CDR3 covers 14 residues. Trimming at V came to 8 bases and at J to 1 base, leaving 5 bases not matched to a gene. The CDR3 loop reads CASEKTSGQETQYF. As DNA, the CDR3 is TGTGCCAGCGAGAAGACTAGCGGCCAAGAGACCCAGTACTTC.

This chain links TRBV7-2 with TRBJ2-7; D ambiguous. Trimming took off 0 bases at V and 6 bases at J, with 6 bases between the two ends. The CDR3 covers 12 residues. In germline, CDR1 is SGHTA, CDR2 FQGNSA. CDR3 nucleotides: TGTGCCAGCAGCTTAGCCGGTCGCGAGCAGTACTTC. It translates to CASSLAGREQYF.

The CDR3 is CATSPPGDRGSTEAFF. The DNA of the CDR3 is TGTGCCACCTCTCCTCCCGGGGACAGGGGCAGCACTGAAGCTTTCTTT. The chain has TRBV19 and TRBJ1-1; 10 nucleotides line up with TRBD1. Germline V gene lookup returns CDR1 LNHDA and CDR2 SQIVND (reference sequence). The CDR3 is made up of 16 amino acids. V dropped 10 bases and J dropped 4; count of bases not matched to a gene: 15.

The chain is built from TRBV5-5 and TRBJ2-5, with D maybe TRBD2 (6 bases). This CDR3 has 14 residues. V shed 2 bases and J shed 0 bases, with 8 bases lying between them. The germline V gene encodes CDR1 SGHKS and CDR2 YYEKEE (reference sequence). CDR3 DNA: TGTGCCAGCAGCTTTAGCGGAGACCAAGAGACCCAGTACTTC. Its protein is CASSFSGDQETQYF.

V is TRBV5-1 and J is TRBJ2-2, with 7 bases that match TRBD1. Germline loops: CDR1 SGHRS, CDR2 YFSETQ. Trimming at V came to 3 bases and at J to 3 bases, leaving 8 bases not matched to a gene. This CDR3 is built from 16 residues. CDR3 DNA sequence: TGCGCCAGCAGCTCACCGGGACAGTCATACACCGGGGAGCTGTTTTTT. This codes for CASSSPGQSYTGELFF.

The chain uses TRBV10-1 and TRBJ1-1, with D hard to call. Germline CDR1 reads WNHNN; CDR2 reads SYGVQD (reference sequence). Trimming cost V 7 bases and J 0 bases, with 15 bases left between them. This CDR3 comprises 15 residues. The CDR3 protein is CASKCATHMNTEAFF. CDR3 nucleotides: TGCGCCAGCAAATGTGCAACGCACATGAACACTGAAGCTTTCTTT.

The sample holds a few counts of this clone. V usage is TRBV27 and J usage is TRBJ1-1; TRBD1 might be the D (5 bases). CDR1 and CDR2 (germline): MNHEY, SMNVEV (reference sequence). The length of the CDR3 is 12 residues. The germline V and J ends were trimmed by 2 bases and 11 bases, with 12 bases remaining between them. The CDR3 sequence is CASSLLQGRAFF. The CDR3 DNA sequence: TGTGCCAGCAGTTTACTTCAGGGTCGGGCTTTCTTT.

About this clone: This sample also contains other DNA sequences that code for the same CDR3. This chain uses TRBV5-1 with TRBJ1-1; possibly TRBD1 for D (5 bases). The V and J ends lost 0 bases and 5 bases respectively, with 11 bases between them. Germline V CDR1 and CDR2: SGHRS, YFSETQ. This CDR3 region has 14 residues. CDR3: CASSLAGGGTEAFF. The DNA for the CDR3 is TGCGCCAGCAGCTTGGCCGGCGGGGGAACTGAAGCTTTCTTT.